Below, 23 T cell receptor beta chains from the same sample are listed, as sequenced in a study of spatial heterogeneity in lung cancer. Time point defined: sample taken at primary tumor resection. Tumor, nontumor lung or frozen PBMC supplied whole RNA that was sequenced unsorted. TCRdb passed the 5' RACE reads through MiXCR, listing each CDR3 protein once. This sample has about 92,000 distinct CDR3 sequences, with about 12% found just once. The material was PBMCs, obtained at surgery. The source of these receptors is a male donor with early-stage non-small cell lung cancer.

The V gene is TRBV7-6, the J gene TRBJ2-2; possibly TRBD2 for D (5 bases). The germline CDR1 and CDR2 sequences are SGHVS and FNYEAQ. Trimming left V 1 base short and J 0 bases short, with 6 bases between. The CDR3 is 15 residues long. The CDR3 protein is CASSLVLANTGELFF. The CDR3 nucleotides read TGTGCCAGCAGCTTAGTACTAGCGAACACCGGGGAGCTGTTTTTT.

The chain recombines TRBV29-1 with TRBJ2-1; D remains ambiguous. V lost 7 bases and J lost 7, with 14 bases in between. This CDR3 spans 12 amino acids. Germline values: CDR1 SQVTM, CDR2 ANQGSEA. The CDR3 sequence is CSAVRHGNEQFF. The CDR3 DNA reads as TGCAGCGCAGTGAGACATGGGAATGAGCAGTTCTTC.

The chain links TRBV12-3 or TRBV12-4 to TRBJ1-2; no definite D call. The germline V and J ends were trimmed by 4 bases and 2 bases, with 11 bases remaining between them. This CDR3 has 14 residues. CDR3 DNA sequence: TGTGCCAGCAGTTCACGGGAGACAAACTATGGCTACACCTTC. Its translation is CASSSRETNYGYTF.

The V and J genes are TRBV14 and TRBJ1-1; D remains unclear. CDR1 is SGHDN, CDR2 FVKESK, per germline. V lost 0 bases to trimming and J lost 3 bases, with 11 bases between them. This CDR3 spans 15 amino acids. The CDR3 loop reads CASSQETGSYTEAFF. CDR3 coding DNA: TGTGCCAGCAGCCAAGAAACGGGGAGTTACACTGAAGCTTTCTTT.

This clonotype was counted a few times. This sequence joins TRBV20-1 and TRBJ1-5; 8 nucleotides match TRBD1. This CDR3 region has 15 residues. The V and J ends lost 1 base and 0 bases, in that order; junction bases with no gene match: 2. Germline-derived CDR1 and CDR2 are DFQATT and SNEGSKA (reference sequence). CDR3 nucleotide sequence: TGCAGTGCTAGAGGGACAGGGCTTAGCAATCAGCCCCAGCATTTT. Residues: CSARGTGLSNQPQHF.

The chain combines TRBV7-2 with TRBJ2-1, with no clear D. CDR1 is SGHTA, CDR2 FQGNSA, per germline. Trimming removed 0 bases from V and 5 bases from J, with 8 bases in between. The CDR3 is made up of 14 amino acids. The CDR3 DNA reads TGTGCCAGCAGCTTAGCAGGACGCCACAATGAGCAGTTCTTC. It encodes CASSLAGRHNEQFF.

The chain has TRBV7-2 and TRBJ2-1, with TRBD2 identical over 8 bases. In germline, CDR1 is SGHTA, CDR2 FQGNSA. The CDR3 sequence is 12 residues long. After removal of 10 bases from V and 4 bases from J, the junction contained 3 bases not matched to a gene. CDR3 DNA sequence: TGTGCCACACGCGGGGGGTACAATGAGCAGTTCTTC. Its protein is CATRGGYNEQFF. The full variable domain, with the rest looked up from reference TRBV7-2 and TRBJ2-1, is GAGVSQSPSNKVTEKGKDVELRCDPISGHTALYWYRQSLGQGLEFLIYFQGNSAPDKSGLPSDRFSAERTGGSVSTLTIQRTQQEDSAVYLCATRGGYNEQFFGPGTRLTVL.

The genes are TRBV15 and TRBJ1-3; maybe TRBD1 (5 bases). Looked up from germline, CDR1 is LNHNV and CDR2 is YYDKDF (reference sequence). Trimming cost V 3 bases and J 2 bases, with 8 bases left between them. The CDR3 length is 14 residues. The CDR3 region is CATSSGGTGNTIYF. CDR3 DNA sequence: TGTGCCACCAGCAGCGGGGGTACTGGAAACACCATATATTTT.

This clonotype was counted between two and nine times. The chain has TRBV11-2 and TRBJ1-5, with D unclear. The CDR3 length is 15 residues. CDR1 is SGHAT, CDR2 FQNNGV, per germline. V lost 5 bases to trimming and J lost 2 bases, with 13 bases between them. In nucleotides, the CDR3 is TGTGCCAGCAGCGCCGGACCTACACGCAATCAGCCCCAGCATTTT. It specifies CASSAGPTRNQPQHF.

In this sample, this clonotype turned up a few times. At one of its ends the junction is not consistent with the germline gene, which may arise from a read error. The rearrangement joins TRBV30 to TRBJ2-1, with 10 bases that match TRBD1. CDR1 is GTSNPN and CDR2 is SVGIG in the germline V gene (reference sequence). The CDR3 is 11 residues long. The CDR3 DNA follows: TGTGCCTGGAGGGGGGACAGGGGCTATTATTTC. This encodes CAWRGDRGYYF.

This clonotype was observed a handful of times. The V call is TRBV20-1, the J call TRBJ1-5; possible D gene TRBD1, 6 bases. V gave up 8 bases and J gave up 3 bases, with 11 bases separating them. The germline V gene encodes CDR1 DFQATT and CDR2 SNEGSKA (reference sequence). There are 12 residues in the CDR3. For the CDR3, the DNA is TGCAGTTCCGGGACACTCAATCAGCCCCAGCATTTT. This gives the protein CSSGTLNQPQHF.

V is TRBV4-3 and J is TRBJ2-1, with D unresolved. The germline V gene has CDR1 LGHNA and CDR2 YSLEER. The CDR3 is 12 amino acids. V was trimmed by 11 bases and J by 5 bases, leaving 13 bases between them. CDR3 coding DNA: TGCGCCTGTGGGGATAGGGACAATGAGCAGTTCTTC. This codes for CACGDRDNEQFF.

The rearrangement joins TRBV27 to TRBJ2-4, with 10 bases that match TRBD1. Losses at the gene ends were 8 bases for V and 7 bases for J; bases not matched to a gene: 14. The CDR3 consists of 16 residues. Germline values: CDR1 MNHEY, CDR2 SMNVEV (reference sequence). CDR3 DNA sequence: TGTGCCAGCGGGACAGGGGAGAGTTATCTGGGGAACATTCAGTACTTC. Translation: CASGTGESYLGNIQYF.

Only a few counts were recorded for this clonotype. The chain has TRBV30 and TRBJ1-1; D is perhaps TRBD1 (6 bases). V gave up 2 bases and J gave up 11 bases, with 15 bases separating them. The CDR3 has 12 residues. CDR1 and CDR2 (germline): GTSNPN, SVGIG (reference sequence). Here the CDR3 DNA reads TGTGCCTGGAGTCGGGACACCGGTATGGCTTTCTTT. Its protein product is CAWSRDTGMAFF.

The chain joins TRBV20-1 to TRBJ2-5; D uncertain. The germline V gene has CDR1 DFQATT and CDR2 SNEGSKA (reference sequence). CDR3 size: 14 residues. Trimming cost V 0 bases and J 1 base, with 9 bases left between them. The DNA of the CDR3 is TGCAGTGCTAGAGATAGCAGGAGCCAAGAGACCCAGTACTTC. It yields the protein CSARDSRSQETQYF.

This chain connects TRBV5-1 to TRBJ2-7; D is undetermined. The CDR3 extends over 13 amino acids. V gave up 5 bases and J gave up 3 bases, with 12 bases separating them. Germline V gives CDR1 SGHRS, CDR2 YFSETQ. This CDR3 is CASRPGIYYEQYF. The DNA for the CDR3 is TGCGCCAGCAGGCCTGGGATATACTACGAGCAGTACTTC. Full variable domain (remainder filled in from reference TRBV5-1 and TRBJ2-7): KAGVTQTPRYLIKTRGQQVTLSCSPISGHRSVSWYQQTPGQGLQFLFEYFSETQRNKGNFPGRFSGRQFSNSRSEMNVSTLELGDSALYLCASRPGIYYEQYFGPGTRLTVT.

This clonotype showed up just a few times. The V gene is TRBV6-6, the J gene TRBJ2-3; 10 positions agree with TRBD2. V lost 3 bases, J lost 1 base, and 10 bases stayed unmatched. Germline CDR1 reads MNHNY; CDR2 reads SVGAGI (reference sequence). The CDR3 totals 18 residues. CDR3 region: CASSYSPLAGAGTDTQYF. In nucleotides, the CDR3 is TGTGCCAGCAGTTATTCCCCTCTAGCGGGAGCGGGCACAGATACGCAGTATTTT.

This clonotype was seen only a few times. V usage is TRBV6-2 or TRBV6-3 and J usage is TRBJ2-7; D not resolved. The germline gives CDR1 MNHEY, CDR2 SVGEGT. The CDR3 spans 14 residues. V was cut by 0 bases and J by 2 bases, with 8 bases left in between. The CDR3 loop is CASSYSNSPYEQYF. The CDR3 DNA reads TGTGCCAGCAGTTACTCGAACAGCCCCTACGAGCAGTACTTC.

V usage is TRBV9 and J usage is TRBJ2-7; unclear D gene. CDR1 and CDR2 from the germline V gene are SGDLS and YYNGEE. V was clipped by 0 bases and J by 6 bases, with 13 bases between them. The CDR3 consists of 14 residues. The CDR3: CASSVGPLSGEQYF. The CDR3 nucleotides are TGTGCCAGCAGCGTAGGACCCCTCTCTGGCGAGCAGTACTTC.

As to this clonotype: The CDR3 carries no conserved terminal phenylalanine or tryptophan, so it likely arises from a read error. This sequence joins TRBV10-1 and TRBJ2-3; weak D call: TRBD2 (6 bases). V was cut by 0 bases and J by 1 base, with 8 bases left in between. CDR1 is WNHNN and CDR2 is SYGVQD in the germline V gene (reference sequence). CDR3 length: 15 residues. In DNA, the CDR3 is TGCGCCAGCAGTGAGTCTGGGACTGGCACAGATACGCAGTATCTT. Protein product: CASSESGTGTDTQYL.

The table lists this clonotype with many counts. The V gene is TRBV7-6, the J gene TRBJ1-1; D is perhaps TRBD1 (5 bases). Germline CDR1 is SGHVS and CDR2 is FNYEAQ. Trimming pared 5 bases from V and 4 bases from J, leaving 20 bases between. There are 16 residues in the CDR3. CDR3 nucleotide sequence: TGTGCCAGCAGCCCCCGGAGAGGGGCCGAGAGCACTGAAGCTTTCTTT. Translating gives CASSPRRGAESTEAFF.

This clonotype was seen more than once but under ten times. The J gene is TRBJ2-2, the V gene TRBV5-1; 7 nucleotides align to TRBD1. J was trimmed by 6 bases and V by 4 bases; bases with no gene match: 9. The CDR3 spans 15 residues. The germline gives CDR1 SGHRS, CDR2 YFSETQ. CDR3: CASSPGTANPGELFF. The CDR3, as DNA: TGCGCCAGCAGCCCCGGGACAGCTAATCCCGGGGAGCTGTTTTTT.

This clonotype was observed a handful of times. The J gene is TRBJ1-4, the V gene TRBV11-2; unclear D gene. The CDR3 runs 15 residues. Trimming stripped 1 base from V and 7 bases from J, with 13 bases between. From germline, CDR1 is SGHAT and CDR2 FQNNGV. CDR3 DNA sequence: TGTGCCAGCAGCTTAGTTTTCGGGGATACTGAAAAACTGTTTTTT. The encoded protein is CASSLVFGDTEKLFF.